This T cell receptor (beta chain) was documented in a study of T-cell reconstitution after alpha-beta-depleted transplantation in children. The sample holds a few counts of this clonotype. Germline V lookup: CDR1 LGHNT, CDR2 FRNRAP. V gave up 8 bases and J gave up 3 bases; unmatched junction bases: 7. The CDR3 consists of 14 residues. TCRbeta library preparation incorporated unique molecular identifiers. TCRdb reprocessed the PCR reads with MiXCR, giving one entry per CDR3 protein. There are 490,000 or so distinct CDR3 sequences in the sample; under 15% occur only once, and 4.5% to 6% lies in the top ten.

The source material was PBMCs from the stem cell graft donor, sampled from the stem cell graft. The chain links TRBV12-5 to TRBJ1-5, with 7 bases fitting TRBD1. This TCR was sampled from a human donor who donated a stem cell graft to a child with combined immunodeficiency. The CDR3 nucleotides read TGTGCTAGTAAGGGGACAGCATACAATCAGCCCCAGCATTTT. It yields the protein CASKGTAYNQPQHF.